This T cell receptor beta chain was recovered during a study of cytomegalovirus exposure and HLA in healthy donors. Study-level points and caveats: The listing of roughly 160 TCR beta chains classed them as cytomegalovirus-associated. First-cohort TCR clusters tended to co-occur in the 120 or so validation repertoires, a later analysis found.

CDR3 length: 15 residues. With V trimmed by 1 base and J by 12 bases, 12 bases remained unmatched. Germline assignment: CDR1 SEHNR and CDR2 FQNEAQ (reference sequence). Comments on this clone: Its antigen is as yet unknown.

Sequenced by immunoSEQ multiplex PCR; TCRdb stores in-frame clones only, minus some. This sample has 150,000 or so clones, with about 86% found just once. This clonotype was sampled from a human donor in good health. This sequence joins TRBV7-9 and TRBJ2-1; 7 bases align to TRBD2. The source material was PBMCs. The CDR3 nucleotides are TGTGCCAGCAGCTTAGGGCTAGCGGTACTAACCGGGCAGTTCTTC. Translated: CASSLGLAVLTGQFF.